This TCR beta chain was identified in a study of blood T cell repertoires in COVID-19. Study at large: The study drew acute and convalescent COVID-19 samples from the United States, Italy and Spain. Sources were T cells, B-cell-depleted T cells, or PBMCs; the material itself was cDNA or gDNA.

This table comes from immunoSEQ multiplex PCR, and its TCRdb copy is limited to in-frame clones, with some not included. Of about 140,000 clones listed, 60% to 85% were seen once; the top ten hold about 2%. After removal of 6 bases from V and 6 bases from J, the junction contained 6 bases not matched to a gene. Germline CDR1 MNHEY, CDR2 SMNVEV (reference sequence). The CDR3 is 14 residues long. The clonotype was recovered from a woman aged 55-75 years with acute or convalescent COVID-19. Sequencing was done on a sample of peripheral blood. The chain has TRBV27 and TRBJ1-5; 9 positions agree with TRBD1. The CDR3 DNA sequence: TGTGCCAGCAGGCCGGGACAGGGAGGTCAGCCCCAGCATTTT. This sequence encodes CASRPGQGGQPQHF.